Listed here are 3 T cell receptor beta chains from one sample, sequenced in a study of T cell repertoires in cytomegalovirus infection. Using its own MiXCR run on the reads, TCRdb lists one record per CDR3 protein. This sample carries more than 400,000 distinct CDR3 sequences, more than 20% of them seen once, and the ten largest clones take over 10%. Source material: PBMCs. The receptors derive from a human donor in good health (CMV status not recorded). Some clones in this sample may be carry-over from other donors' samples.

In this sample, this clonotype turned up many times. The chain links TRBV7-9 to TRBJ2-1; D is ambiguous. V was pared by 6 bases and J by 0 bases, with 18 bases between. Germline CDR1 SEHNR, CDR2 FQNEAQ (reference sequence). The CDR3 has 17 amino acids. The CDR3 sequence is CASRHTKEKSSYNEQFF. The CDR3 region has the DNA TGTGCCAGCAGACACACCAAGGAGAAGAGCTCCTACAATGAGCAGTTCTTC.

The CDR3 DNA reads TGTGCCAGCAGTTTTCCGCAGACTAGGGGGTATAGCAATCAGCCCCAGCATTTT. It is translated as CASSFPQTRGYSNQPQHF. The J gene is TRBJ1-5, the V gene TRBV28; tentatively, D is TRBD1 (6 bases). Germline V CDR1 and CDR2: MDHEN, SYDVKM. V was clipped by 3 bases and J by 0 bases, with 18 bases between them. The CDR3 is made up of 18 amino acids.

The sample holds one count of this clonotype. V and J are TRBV12-3 or TRBV12-4 and TRBJ2-7, with TRBD1 identical over 9 bases. The J segment lost 8 bases and the V segment lost 6 bases, leaving 8 bases of the junction unmatched. The CDR3 extends over 13 amino acids. The CDR3 DNA is TGTGCCAGCAGCCCCTGGGACAGGGACCAGCAGTACTTC. It is translated as CASSPWDRDQQYF.